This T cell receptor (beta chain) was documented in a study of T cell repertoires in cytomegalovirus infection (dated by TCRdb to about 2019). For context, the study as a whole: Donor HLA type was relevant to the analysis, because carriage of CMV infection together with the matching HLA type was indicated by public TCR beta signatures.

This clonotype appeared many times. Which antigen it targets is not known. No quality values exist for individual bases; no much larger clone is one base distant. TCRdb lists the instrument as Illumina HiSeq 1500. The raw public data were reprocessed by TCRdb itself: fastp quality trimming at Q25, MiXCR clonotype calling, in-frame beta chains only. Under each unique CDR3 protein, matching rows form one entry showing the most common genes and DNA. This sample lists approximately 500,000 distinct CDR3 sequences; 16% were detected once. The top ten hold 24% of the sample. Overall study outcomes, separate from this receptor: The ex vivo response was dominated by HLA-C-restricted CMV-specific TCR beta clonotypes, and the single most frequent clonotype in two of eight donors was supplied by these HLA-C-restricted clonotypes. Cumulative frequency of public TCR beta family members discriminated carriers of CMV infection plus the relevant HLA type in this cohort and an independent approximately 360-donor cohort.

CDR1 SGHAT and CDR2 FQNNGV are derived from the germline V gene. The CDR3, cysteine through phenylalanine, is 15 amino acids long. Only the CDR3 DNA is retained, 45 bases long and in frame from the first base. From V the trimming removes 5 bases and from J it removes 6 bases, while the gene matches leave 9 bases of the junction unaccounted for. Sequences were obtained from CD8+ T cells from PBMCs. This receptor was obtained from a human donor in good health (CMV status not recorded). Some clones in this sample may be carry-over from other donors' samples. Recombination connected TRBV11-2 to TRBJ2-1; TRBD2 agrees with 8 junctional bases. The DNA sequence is TGTGCCAGCAGCCCTGGGCAACTAGCGGCCAATGAGCAGTTCTTC. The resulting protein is CASSPGQLAANEQFF. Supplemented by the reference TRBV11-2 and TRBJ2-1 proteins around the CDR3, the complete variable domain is EAGVAQSPRYKIIEKRQSVAFWCNPISGHATLYWYQQILGQGPKLLIQFQNNGVVDDSQLPKDRFSAERLKGVDSTLKIQPAKLEDSAVYLCASSPGQLAANEQFFGPGTRLTVL.